The rows below give T cell receptor beta chains drawn from one sample of a study of T cell responses to AZD1222 COVID-19 vaccine. The data were produced by immunoSEQ multiplex PCR, yet TCRdb's version contains in-frame clones alone and is incomplete. The profile shows 140,000 to 150,000 clones, roughly 93% of them singletons. Source: peripheral blood, taken on day 0 of AZD1222 vaccination. These receptors were obtained from an adult in good health. CDR3s include the opening cysteine and the closing phenylalanine or tryptophan. The order of the fields is CDR3 DNA, CDR3 protein, V gene, clone size, J gene, D gene. The D gene is left open where the match is weak. The size field is filled for only some rows; it gives once, few, many or a size class.

cdr3_nt: TGTGCCAGCGGTCGGGGGGCCGATGAGCAGTTCTTC; cdr3_aa: CASGRGADEQFF; v_call: TRBV6-5; clone_size: -; j_call: TRBJ2-1; d_call: -
cdr3_nt: TGTGCCAGCAGCTTAGTGGCACCAAATGGCTACACCTTC; cdr3_aa: CASSLVAPNGYTF; v_call: TRBV7-2; clone_size: -; j_call: TRBJ1-2; d_call: -
cdr3_nt: TGTGCCAGCATGCGATTTTGTTGTGCGGGTTCCGCGAACACCGGGGAGCTGTTTTTT; cdr3_aa: CASMRFCCAGSANTGELFF; v_call: TRBV21-1; clone_size: -; j_call: TRBJ2-2; d_call: -
cdr3_nt: TGTGCCAGCAGTTACGCAGGGGGGGACTATGGCTACACCTTC; cdr3_aa: CASSYAGGDYGYTF; v_call: TRBV6-6; clone_size: -; j_call: TRBJ1-2; d_call: TRBD1
cdr3_nt: TGTGCCAGCAGCTTGGTCCAGATTGGAGATACGCAGTATTTT; cdr3_aa: CASSLVQIGDTQYF; v_call: TRBV5-6; clone_size: -; j_call: TRBJ2-3; d_call: -
cdr3_nt: TGTGCCAGCAGCTTAGGAAGTCAGGCCAACGTCCTGACTTTC; cdr3_aa: CASSLGSQANVLTF; v_call: TRBV7-9; clone_size: -; j_call: TRBJ2-6; d_call: -
cdr3_nt: TGTGCCATCCGTTCGGGTTTCGAAGGCTACACCTTC; cdr3_aa: CAIRSGFEGYTF; v_call: TRBV10-3; clone_size: -; j_call: TRBJ1-2; d_call: -
cdr3_nt: TGCGCCAGCAGTGGCCGGACAGGGGGCACTCACTGGGATGTCTACGAGCAGTACTTC; cdr3_aa: CASSGRTGGTHWDVYEQYF; v_call: TRBV10-2; clone_size: -; j_call: TRBJ2-7; d_call: TRBD1
cdr3_nt: TGTGCCAGCAGGGCCCTCGGGACTAGAAGGTGGGAGCAGTACTTC; cdr3_aa: CASRALGTRRWEQYF; v_call: TRBV6-5; clone_size: -; j_call: TRBJ2-7; d_call: TRBD2
cdr3_nt: TGTGCCAGCAGCCAAGAAGCGGGAAGTACAGAGACCCAGTACTTC; cdr3_aa: CASSQEAGSTETQYF; v_call: TRBV3-1/TRBV3-2; clone_size: -; j_call: TRBJ2-5; d_call: TRBD2
cdr3_nt: TGCGCCAGCAGCCAAGACCGGGAGTTCGAGCAGTACTTC; cdr3_aa: CASSQDREFEQYF; v_call: TRBV4-1; clone_size: -; j_call: TRBJ2-7; d_call: -
cdr3_nt: TGTGCCAGCAGTGAAGCGCAGGCGTACAGGGAAGCTTTCTTT; cdr3_aa: CASSEAQAYREAFF; v_call: TRBV2; clone_size: -; j_call: TRBJ1-1; d_call: -
cdr3_nt: TGTGCCTGGGGACGGTTGCAAGAGACCCAGTACTTC; cdr3_aa: CAWGRLQETQYF; v_call: TRBV30; clone_size: -; j_call: TRBJ2-5; d_call: -
cdr3_nt: TGTGCCAGCAGTCCCCACGGACAGGGTCACACTGAAGCTTTCTTT; cdr3_aa: CASSPHGQGHTEAFF; v_call: TRBV28; clone_size: -; j_call: TRBJ1-1; d_call: TRBD1
cdr3_nt: TGCAGCGTAGAGACAGGAACTCTCTACGAGCAGTACTTC; cdr3_aa: CSVETGTLYEQYF; v_call: TRBV29-1; clone_size: -; j_call: TRBJ2-7; d_call: -
cdr3_nt: TGTGCCAGCAGTGAAGCATTTATCGGGGTAGGCTATGGCTACACCTTC; cdr3_aa: CASSEAFIGVGYGYTF; v_call: TRBV6-1; clone_size: -; j_call: TRBJ1-2; d_call: -
cdr3_nt: TGTGCCAGCAGCCACCTCGGGACCTCCGTTCACAATGAGCAGTTCTTC; cdr3_aa: CASSHLGTSVHNEQFF; v_call: TRBV11-2; clone_size: -; j_call: TRBJ2-1; d_call: -
cdr3_nt: TGTGCCAGCAGTTCCGGACAAGATCAAGGCTACACCTTC; cdr3_aa: CASSSGQDQGYTF; v_call: TRBV28; clone_size: -; j_call: TRBJ1-2; d_call: -
cdr3_nt: TGTGCCTGGGGAGTCAATTCCTATGGCTACACCTTC; cdr3_aa: CAWGVNSYGYTF; v_call: TRBV30; clone_size: -; j_call: TRBJ1-2; d_call: -
cdr3_nt: TGTGCCAGCAGCCCGACGGGGACAGGGTTTAACTATGGCTACACCTTC; cdr3_aa: CASSPTGTGFNYGYTF; v_call: TRBV5-6; clone_size: -; j_call: TRBJ1-2; d_call: TRBD1
cdr3_nt: TGTGCCATCAGGACAGGGCCGGTGAACACTGAAGCTTTCTTT; cdr3_aa: CAIRTGPVNTEAFF; v_call: TRBV10-3; clone_size: -; j_call: TRBJ1-1; d_call: TRBD1
cdr3_nt: TGTGCTAGTGGTTTGGTACTCAGCGGGAATAGGTACGAGCAGTACTTC; cdr3_aa: CASGLVLSGNRYEQYF; v_call: TRBV12-5; clone_size: -; j_call: TRBJ2-7; d_call: TRBD2
cdr3_nt: TGCGCCAGCAGCTTACAGGGGACCGATAATTCACCCCTCCACTTT; cdr3_aa: CASSLQGTDNSPLHF; v_call: TRBV5-1; clone_size: -; j_call: TRBJ1-6; d_call: TRBD1
cdr3_nt: TGTGCCAGCAGCGTAGGTCAGGGCCAAAACTATGGCTACACCTTC; cdr3_aa: CASSVGQGQNYGYTF; v_call: TRBV9; clone_size: -; j_call: TRBJ1-2; d_call: -
cdr3_nt: TGTGCCAGCAGCTTGGGGGCCGGGACGGACTTT; cdr3_aa: CASSLGAGTDF; v_call: TRBV5-6; clone_size: few; j_call: TRBJ1-1; d_call: -
cdr3_nt: TGTGCCAGCAGCCACGGCGGCCCCTACGAGCAGTACTTC; cdr3_aa: CASSHGGPYEQYF; v_call: TRBV3-1/TRBV3-2; clone_size: -; j_call: TRBJ2-7; d_call: -
cdr3_nt: TGTGCCAGTAGTATAGACGGCTTTGCGAGCTCCTACGAGCAGTACTTC; cdr3_aa: CASSIDGFASSYEQYF; v_call: TRBV19; clone_size: -; j_call: TRBJ2-7; d_call: -
cdr3_nt: TGTGCCACCAGCACTAGGACAGGGGGCTTTAGCACAGATACGCAGTATTTT; cdr3_aa: CATSTRTGGFSTDTQYF; v_call: TRBV15; clone_size: -; j_call: TRBJ2-3; d_call: TRBD1
cdr3_nt: TGTGCCAGTAGGAGGACGGTACTCTATGGCTACACCTTC; cdr3_aa: CASRRTVLYGYTF; v_call: TRBV19; clone_size: -; j_call: TRBJ1-2; d_call: -
cdr3_nt: TGTGCCAGCAGCAACGGAGTAGCCCGATACAATGAGCAGTTCTTC; cdr3_aa: CASSNGVARYNEQFF; v_call: TRBV5-5; clone_size: -; j_call: TRBJ2-1; d_call: -
cdr3_nt: TGCGCCAGCAGCTACACTATAGGGATTACGGATACGCAGTATTTT; cdr3_aa: CASSYTIGITDTQYF; v_call: TRBV5-1; clone_size: -; j_call: TRBJ2-3; d_call: -
cdr3_nt: TGCAGCGTTGAATTAGCCTACGAGCAGTACTTC; cdr3_aa: CSVELAYEQYF; v_call: TRBV29-1; clone_size: -; j_call: TRBJ2-7; d_call: -
cdr3_nt: TGTGCCAGCTCACCAAGGAGCGGAGGGTATGGCTACACCTTC; cdr3_aa: CASSPRSGGYGYTF; v_call: TRBV18; clone_size: -; j_call: TRBJ1-2; d_call: -
cdr3_nt: TGCGCCAGCAGCTCACAAGAGACCCAGTACTTC; cdr3_aa: CASSSQETQYF; v_call: TRBV5-1; clone_size: -; j_call: TRBJ2-5; d_call: -
cdr3_nt: TGTGCCAGCAGGCTAACATACCCTCAAGAGACCCAGTACTTC; cdr3_aa: CASRLTYPQETQYF; v_call: TRBV27; clone_size: -; j_call: TRBJ2-5; d_call: -
cdr3_nt: TGCAGCGTCCCGGAGGGAGCGGGCCAGCCCCAGCATTTT; cdr3_aa: CSVPEGAGQPQHF; v_call: TRBV29-1; clone_size: once; j_call: TRBJ1-5; d_call: -
cdr3_nt: TGTGCCAGCAGCTTCTTCGCCGAGCAGTACTTC; cdr3_aa: CASSFFAEQYF; v_call: TRBV11-2; clone_size: -; j_call: TRBJ2-7; d_call: -
cdr3_nt: TGTGCCTGTCAGGGGATGGGCGGGGAGCTGTTTTTT; cdr3_aa: CACQGMGGELFF; v_call: TRBV30; clone_size: -; j_call: TRBJ2-2; d_call: -
cdr3_nt: TGTGCCAGCAGCCTCGTTGGACTAGCGGGGTACAATGAGCAGTTCTTC; cdr3_aa: CASSLVGLAGYNEQFF; v_call: TRBV7-8; clone_size: once; j_call: TRBJ2-1; d_call: TRBD2
cdr3_nt: TGTGCCAGCAGTTTATTTATCCGGGAGGGCTACAATGAGCAGTTCTTC; cdr3_aa: CASSLFIREGYNEQFF; v_call: TRBV27; clone_size: -; j_call: TRBJ2-1; d_call: TRBD2
cdr3_nt: TGTGCCAGCTTTCCCCGGGACAGGGCTCCGAGCACAGATACGCAGTATTTT; cdr3_aa: CASFPRDRAPSTDTQYF; v_call: TRBV2; clone_size: -; j_call: TRBJ2-3; d_call: TRBD1
cdr3_nt: TGCGCCAGCAGACTAGCGGGCTATGAGCAGTTCTTC; cdr3_aa: CASRLAGYEQFF; v_call: TRBV5-1; clone_size: -; j_call: TRBJ2-1; d_call: TRBD2
cdr3_nt: TGTGCCAGCATGACAGCGAACTCCTACGAGCAGTACTTC; cdr3_aa: CASMTANSYEQYF; v_call: TRBV27; clone_size: once; j_call: TRBJ2-7; d_call: -
cdr3_nt: TGCGCCAGCAGCCAAGATGTCGGGCGCACCGGGGAGCTGTTTTTT; cdr3_aa: CASSQDVGRTGELFF; v_call: TRBV4-1; clone_size: -; j_call: TRBJ2-2; d_call: -
cdr3_nt: TGTGCCAGCAGTTACAAGGGCGGACAAGAGACCCAGTACTTC; cdr3_aa: CASSYKGGQETQYF; v_call: TRBV6-5; clone_size: -; j_call: TRBJ2-5; d_call: -